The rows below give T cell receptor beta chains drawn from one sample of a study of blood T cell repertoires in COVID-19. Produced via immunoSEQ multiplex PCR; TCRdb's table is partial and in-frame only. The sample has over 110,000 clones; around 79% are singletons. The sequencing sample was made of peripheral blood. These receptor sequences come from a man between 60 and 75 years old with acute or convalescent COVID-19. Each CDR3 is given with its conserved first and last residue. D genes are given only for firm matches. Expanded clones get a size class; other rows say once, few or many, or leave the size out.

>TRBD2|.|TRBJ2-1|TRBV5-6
CASSPSGTSGLSYNEQFF
TGTGCCAGCAGCCCCTCCGGGACTAGCGGCTTGTCCTACAATGAGCAGTTCTTC
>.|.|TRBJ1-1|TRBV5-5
CASSLGQGRAFF
TGTGCCAGCAGCTTGGGGCAGGGAAGAGCTTTCTTT
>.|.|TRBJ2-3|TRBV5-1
CASSPVPADTQYF
TGCGCCAGCAGCCCCGTCCCCGCAGATACGCAGTATTTT
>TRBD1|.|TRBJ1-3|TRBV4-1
CASSQATGTGNTIYF
TGCGCCAGCAGCCAAGCGACAGGGACTGGAAACACCATATATTTT
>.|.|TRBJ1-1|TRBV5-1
CASSRGEEGSEAFF
TGCGCCAGCAGCAGGGGTGAGGAGGGTTCCGAAGCTTTCTTT
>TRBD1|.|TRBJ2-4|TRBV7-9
CASSGGVRGQYIQYF
TGTGCCAGCAGCGGAGGGGTCAGGGGGCAATACATTCAGTACTTC
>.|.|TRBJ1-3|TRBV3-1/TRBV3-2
CASSQVSATSGNTIYF
TGTGCCAGCAGCCAAGTAAGTGCTACCTCTGGAAACACCATATATTTT
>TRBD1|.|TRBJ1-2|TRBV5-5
CASSRGTGDQGYTF
TGTGCCAGCAGCCGCGGGACAGGGGATCAGGGCTACACCTTC
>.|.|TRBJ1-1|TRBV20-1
CSASLQGNTEAFF
TGCAGTGCTAGTTTGCAGGGGAACACTGAAGCTTTCTTT
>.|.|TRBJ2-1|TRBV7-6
CASSLGLSPGDEQFF
TGTGCCAGCAGCTTAGGGTTGTCGCCAGGTGATGAGCAGTTCTTC
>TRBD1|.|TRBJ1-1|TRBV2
CASSGQVNTEAFF
TGTGCCAGCTCTGGACAGGTGAACACTGAAGCTTTCTTT
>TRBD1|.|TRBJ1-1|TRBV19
CASSIRGQALGTEAFF
TGTGCCAGTAGTATTAGGGGACAGGCGTTGGGGACTGAAGCTTTCTTT
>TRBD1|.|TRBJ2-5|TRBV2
CASREDRVQETQYF
TGTGCCAGCAGGGAGGACAGGGTCCAAGAGACCCAGTACTTC
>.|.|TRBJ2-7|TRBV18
CASRGMADNYEQYF
TGTGCCAGTCGCGGTATGGCTGATAACTACGAGCAGTACTTC
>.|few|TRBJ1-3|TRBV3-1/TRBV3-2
CASSETGGSGNTIYF
TGTGCCAGCAGCGAGACCGGTGGGAGTGGAAACACCATATATTTT
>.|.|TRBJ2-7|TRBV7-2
CASSSGHFNEQYF
TGTGCCAGCAGCTCGGGACATTTCAACGAGCAGTACTTC
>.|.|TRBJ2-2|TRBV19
CASSIMSVPGTGELFF
TGTGCCAGTAGTATAATGTCGGTCCCGGGCACCGGGGAGCTGTTTTTT
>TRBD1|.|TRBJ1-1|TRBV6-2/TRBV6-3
CASSSIRGQGKTEAFF
TGTGCCAGCAGTTCTATCCGGGGACAGGGAAAAACTGAAGCTTTCTTT
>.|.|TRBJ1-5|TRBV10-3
CAIKPNSNQPQHF
TGTGCCATCAAGCCGAACAGCAATCAGCCCCAGCATTTT
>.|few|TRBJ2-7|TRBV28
CASRRGASYEQYF
TGTGCCAGCCGGCGGGGAGCCTCCTACGAGCAGTACTTC
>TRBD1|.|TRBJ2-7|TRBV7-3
CASRTDRGSHEQYF
TGTGCCAGCAGAACGGACAGGGGCAGCCACGAGCAGTACTTC
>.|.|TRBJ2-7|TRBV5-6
CASSYTTVNYEQYF
TGTGCCAGCAGCTACACCACCGTGAACTACGAGCAGTACTTC
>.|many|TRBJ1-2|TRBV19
CASTSGGNGYTF
TGTGCCAGTACCTCGGGGGGTAACGGCTACACCTTC
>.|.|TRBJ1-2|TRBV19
CASSMMAPNYGYTF
TGTGCCAGTAGTATGATGGCACCCAACTATGGCTACACCTTC
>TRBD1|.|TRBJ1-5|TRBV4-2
CASSDRGNQPQHF
TGTGCCAGCAGCGACAGGGGAAATCAGCCCCAGCATTTT
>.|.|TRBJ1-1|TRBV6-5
CASSWVGLGTEAFF
TGTGCCAGCAGTTGGGTGGGGCTGGGCACTGAAGCTTTCTTT
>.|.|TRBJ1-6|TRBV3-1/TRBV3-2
CASSQTRTGSYNSPLHF
TGTGCCAGCAGCCAAACCCGTACAGGTTCCTATAATTCACCCCTCCACTTT
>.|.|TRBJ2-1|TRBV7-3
CASSSASVPYNEQFF
TGTGCCAGCAGCTCCGCTAGCGTTCCGTACAATGAGCAGTTCTTC
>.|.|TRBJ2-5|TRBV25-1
CASSDLGTQKETQYF
TGTGCCAGCAGTGACTTGGGGACTCAGAAAGAGACCCAGTACTTC
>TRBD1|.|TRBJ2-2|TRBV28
CASSLFHRGTGELFF
TGTGCCAGCAGTTTATTTCACAGGGGGACCGGGGAGCTGTTTTTT
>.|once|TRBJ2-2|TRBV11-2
CASSPRADTGELFF
TGTGCCAGCAGCCCGAGGGCCGACACCGGGGAGCTGTTTTTT
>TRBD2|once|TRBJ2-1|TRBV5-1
CASRGLAGDQNEQFF
TGCGCCAGCAGGGGGCTAGCGGGAGATCAAAATGAGCAGTTCTTC
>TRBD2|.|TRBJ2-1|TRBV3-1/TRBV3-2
CASSQIAGGYNEQFF
TGTGCCAGCAGCCAGATAGCGGGAGGGTACAATGAGCAGTTCTTC
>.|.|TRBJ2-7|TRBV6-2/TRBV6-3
CASSYRLGLYYEQYF
TGTGCCAGCAGTTACCGCCTGGGACTTTACTACGAGCAGTACTTC
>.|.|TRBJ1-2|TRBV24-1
CATSDPRGGYGYTF
TGTGCCACCAGTGACCCCAGAGGGGGCTATGGCTACACCTTC
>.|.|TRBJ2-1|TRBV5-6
CASSQTGLYNEQFF
TGTGCCAGCAGCCAGACAGGACTCTACAATGAGCAGTTCTTC
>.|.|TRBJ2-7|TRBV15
CATSRDRTGESPEQYF
TGTGCCACCAGCAGAGATCGTACGGGAGAGAGTCCCGAGCAGTACTTC
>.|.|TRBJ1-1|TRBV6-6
CASSLWTGHTRMNTEAFF
TGTGCCAGCAGTCTTTGGACGGGACATACGAGAATGAACACTGAAGCTTTCTTT
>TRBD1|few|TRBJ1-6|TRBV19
CASSMDRGLSSPLHF
TGTGCCAGTAGTATGGACAGGGGGCTAAGTTCACCCCTCCACTTT
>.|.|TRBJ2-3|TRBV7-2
CASSRRGDTQYF
TGTGCCAGCAGCCGGAGAGGAGATACGCAGTATTTT
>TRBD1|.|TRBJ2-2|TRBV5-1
CASSDRATNTGELFF
TGCGCCAGCAGCGACAGGGCAACGAACACCGGGGAGCTGTTTTTT
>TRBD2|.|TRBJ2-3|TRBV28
CASSSRHLRTSGRKDTQYF
TGTGCCAGCAGTTCCCGACACCTACGGACTAGCGGGAGGAAGGATACGCAGTATTTT
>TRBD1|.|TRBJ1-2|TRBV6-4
CASSDSAGGRGYTF
TGTGCCAGCAGTGACTCTGCAGGGGGAAGAGGCTACACCTTC
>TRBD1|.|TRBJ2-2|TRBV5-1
CASSLGRGRTGELFF
TGCGCCAGCAGCTTGGGCAGGGGGAGAACCGGGGAGCTGTTTTTT
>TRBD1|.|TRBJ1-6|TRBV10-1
CASGKTGLDSPLHF
TGCGCCAGTGGGAAGACAGGGTTAGACTCACCCCTCCACTTT
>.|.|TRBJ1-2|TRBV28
CASSQDNYGYTF
TGTGCCAGCAGTCAGGATAACTATGGCTACACCTTC